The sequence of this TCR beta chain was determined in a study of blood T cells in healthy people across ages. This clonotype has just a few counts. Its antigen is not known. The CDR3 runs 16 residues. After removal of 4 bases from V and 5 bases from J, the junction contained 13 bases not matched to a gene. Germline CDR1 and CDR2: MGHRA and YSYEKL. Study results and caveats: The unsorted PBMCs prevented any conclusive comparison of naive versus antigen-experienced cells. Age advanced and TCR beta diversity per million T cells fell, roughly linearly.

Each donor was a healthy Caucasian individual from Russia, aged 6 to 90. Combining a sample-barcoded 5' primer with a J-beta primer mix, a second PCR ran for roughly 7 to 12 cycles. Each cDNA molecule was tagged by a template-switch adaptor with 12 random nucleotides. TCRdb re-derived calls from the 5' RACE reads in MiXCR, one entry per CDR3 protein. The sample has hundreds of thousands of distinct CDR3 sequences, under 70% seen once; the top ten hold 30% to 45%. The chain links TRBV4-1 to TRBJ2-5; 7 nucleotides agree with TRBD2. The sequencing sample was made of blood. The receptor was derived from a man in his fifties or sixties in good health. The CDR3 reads CASSLAGTTPRETQYF. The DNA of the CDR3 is TGCGCCAGCAGCCTCGCCGGGACTACCCCCCGGGAGACCCAGTACTTC.